Following are 17 T cell receptor beta chains from one sample sequenced in a study of shared clonotypes between healthy human individuals (dated by TCRdb to the early 2020s). To prepare the library, the immunoSEQ multiplex PCR assay was applied. Here the immuneACCESS table is served through TCRdb, limited to in-frame sequences with V and J called. Missing clones are a known gap in these copies; in checked studies unresolved V genes cover under half, and the rest lacks a known reason. This sample has 450,000 to 600,000 clones in its table, and less than 80% of those were observed once. The leading ten clones occupy 12% of the sample. Sequencing input: PBMCs. These receptors were taken from a woman in her forties in good health. Some clones in this sample may be carry-over from other donors' samples.

The V gene is TRBV5-6, the J gene TRBJ2-1; D possibly corresponds to TRBD2 (5 bases). The V end was cut by 2 bases, the J end by 1 base, with 7 bases between. In germline, CDR1 is SGHDT, CDR2 YYEEEE. CDR3 length equals 14 residues. The CDR3 DNA reads as TGTGCCAGCAGCTTCGGGGTTTCCTACAATGAGCAGTTCTTC. Its translation: CASSFGVSYNEQFF.

V and J are TRBV5-1 and TRBJ1-1; TRBD1 aligns across 9 bases. The germline V gene has CDR1 SGHRS and CDR2 YFSETQ. The ends lost 4 bases at V and 4 bases at J; junction bases unmatched: 8. The CDR3 covers 15 residues. CDR3 sequence (DNA): TGCGCCAGCAGCCACGGGGACAGGGAGAGCACTGAAGCTTTCTTT. It translates to CASSHGDRESTEAFF.

The chain links TRBV30 to TRBJ1-3; perhaps TRBD1 as D (5 bases). V lost 7 bases and J 6 bases, leaving 10 bases between the germline ends. Germline CDR1 is GTSNPN and CDR2 is SVGIG (reference sequence). The CDR3 runs 11 residues. CDR3 in DNA: TGTGCCTCGGGACCTCAAAACACCATATATTTT. Its translation is CASGPQNTIYF.

This clone was seen repeatedly, ten times or more. V and J are TRBV2 and TRBJ1-4; a possible D gene is TRBD1 (6 bases). The germline CDR1 and CDR2 sequences are SNHLY and FYNNEI. V lost 7 bases, J lost 7 bases, and 19 bases lay in between. This CDR3 has 15 residues. CDR3 amino acids: CASITTYRAGEKLFF. The DNA of the CDR3 is TGTGCCAGCATCACCACCTACAGGGCGGGTGAAAAACTGTTTTTT. The entire variable domain, with the rest obtained from reference TRBV2 and TRBJ1-4, is as follows: EPEVTQTPSHQVTQMGQEVILRCVPISNHLYFYWYRQILGQKVEFLVSFYNNEISEKSEIFDDQFSVERPDGSNFTLKIRSTKLEDSAMYFCASITTYRAGEKLFFGSGTQLSVL.

The chain links TRBV19 to TRBJ1-2; 9 positions match TRBD1. Germline V gives CDR1 LNHDA, CDR2 SQIVND (reference sequence). CDR3 length: 15 amino acids. V shed 1 base and J 4 bases; nucleotides not matched to a gene: 4. The CDR3 loop is CASSIGTGDGYGYTF. The DNA for the CDR3 is TGTGCCAGTAGTATAGGGACAGGGGACGGCTATGGCTACACCTTC. Filled out from reference TRBV19 and TRBJ1-2, the complete variable domain reads DGGITQSPKYLFRKEGQNVTLSCEQNLNHDAMYWYRQDPGQGLRLIYYSQIVNDFQKGDIAEGYSVSREKKESFPLTVTSAQKNPTAFYLCASSIGTGDGYGYTFGSGTRLTVV.

The rearrangement joins TRBV6-1 to TRBJ2-7, with 8 bases aligning to TRBD2. The V gene's germline CDR1 is MNHNS and CDR2 SASEGT. This CDR3 is built from 15 residues. After removal of 2 bases from V and 4 bases from J, the junction contained 7 bases not matched to a gene. This chain's CDR3 is CASSERGSGDYEQYF. The CDR3, as DNA: TGTGCCAGCAGTGAAAGGGGTAGCGGGGATTACGAGCAGTACTTC.

The chain employs TRBV5-1 and TRBJ2-1; 8 bases match TRBD2. V lost 0 bases to trimming and J lost 6 bases; unmatched junction nucleotides: 11. This CDR3 has 17 residues. In germline, CDR1 is SGHRS, CDR2 YFSETQ. The CDR3 loop is CASSLGRAGGSSNEQFF. The CDR3 DNA reads TGCGCCAGCAGCTTGGGTAGGGCGGGAGGCTCGTCCAATGAGCAGTTCTTC.

Many counts were recorded for this clone. The chain uses TRBV4-2 and TRBJ2-3, with 12 bases lining up with TRBD2. This CDR3 is built from 17 residues. With 0 bases clipped from V and 4 bases from J, the junction kept 5 bases outside the gene matches. Germline CDR1 is LGHNA and CDR2 is YNFKEQ. The CDR3 coding sequence is TGTGCCAGCAGCCAAGATTGGCTAGCGGGGGGGCCAGATACGCAGTATTTT. This encodes CASSQDWLAGGPDTQYF.

The V gene is TRBV2, the J gene TRBJ2-5; no clear D. The length of the CDR3 is 11 residues. From germline, CDR1 is SNHLY and CDR2 FYNNEI. V lost 7 bases, J lost 5 bases, and 8 bases lay in between. The CDR3, as DNA: TGTGCCAGCACCTCCCGCGAGACCCAGTACTTC. This gives the protein CASTSRETQYF. The variable domain in full, completed from reference TRBV2 and TRBJ2-5, reads EPEVTQTPSHQVTQMGQEVILRCVPISNHLYFYWYRQILGQKVEFLVSFYNNEISEKSEIFDDQFSVERPDGSNFTLKIRSTKLEDSAMYFCASTSRETQYFGPGTRLLVL.

The rearrangement joins TRBV4-1 to TRBJ2-5; TRBD2 matches at 10 bases. The CDR3 runs to 15 residues. Germline values: CDR1 MGHRA, CDR2 YSYEKL. J gave up 1 base and V 6 bases, and 5 bases lay outside the gene matches. The CDR3 nucleotides are TGCGCCAGCAGGAGGACTAGCGGAGTCCAAGAGACCCAGTACTTC. It yields the protein CASRRTSGVQETQYF.

This sequence joins TRBV14 and TRBJ1-4; D might be TRBD1 (5 bases). The CDR3 consists of 14 residues. Germline loops: CDR1 SGHDN, CDR2 FVKESK. V lost 1 base and J lost 8, with 11 bases in between. The CDR3 DNA follows: TGTGCCAGCAGCCAAGCGACAGTGGCGGAAAAACTGTTTTTT. Translating gives CASSQATVAEKLFF.

The genes are TRBV5-1 and TRBJ2-3; maybe TRBD2 (5 bases). The CDR3 has 15 amino acids. Germline V gene sequence: CDR1 SGHRS, CDR2 YFSETQ. V lost 6 bases and J lost 6, with 20 bases in between. The CDR3 DNA reads TGCGCCAGCAAGAGGGCAGGCCAGGTGGCCGATACGCAGTATTTT. Translated, it gives CASKRAGQVADTQYF.

The V call is TRBV19, the J call TRBJ1-2, with D maybe TRBD1 (5 bases). This CDR3 comprises 15 residues. Germline-derived CDR1 and CDR2 are LNHDA and SQIVND (reference sequence). V was pared by 5 bases and J by 6 bases, with 19 bases between. This CDR3 is CASSVRGTGRNGYTF. DNA for the CDR3: TGTGCCAGTAGTGTAAGAGGGACCGGTCGTAATGGCTACACCTTC.

This clone was seen only a few times. The rearrangement links TRBV2 to TRBJ2-7; D is uncertain. The CDR3 has 14 amino acids. Trimming shortened V by 3 bases and J by 5 bases, and 14 bases separated the two germline ends. The germline gives CDR1 SNHLY, CDR2 FYNNEI. CDR3 protein: CASSEVSGGDEQYF. The CDR3 DNA follows: TGTGCCAGCAGTGAGGTCTCTGGCGGCGACGAGCAGTACTTC.

The CDR3: CASSERDHGELFF. CDR3 bases: TGTGCCAGCAGCGAGAGGGACCACGGGGAGCTGTTTTTT. The chain combines TRBV6-4 with TRBJ2-2, with D possibly being TRBD1 or TRBD2 (5 bases each). Looked up from germline, CDR1 is MRHNA and CDR2 is SNTAGT. The CDR3 consists of 13 residues. V shed 6 bases and J shed 7 bases, with 12 bases lying between them.

This clone was counted at least ten times. The J gene is TRBJ1-1, the V gene TRBV19; D unclear. Trimming stripped 5 bases from V and 5 bases from J, with 9 bases between. This CDR3 has 12 residues. Per the germline V gene, CDR1 is LNHDA and CDR2 is SQIVND (reference sequence). CDR3 DNA: TGTGCCAGTAGTCGGTGGGAAACTGAAGCTTTCTTT. It specifies CASSRWETEAFF.

This sequence joins TRBV5-1 and TRBJ1-2; TRBD1 is a possible D gene (5 bases). The CDR3 is made up of 13 amino acids. With 0 bases removed from V and 2 bases from J, the gap between germline ends came to 5 bases. Germline-derived CDR1 and CDR2 are SGHRS and YFSETQ. The CDR3 protein is CASSLAGNYGYTF. CDR3 sequence (DNA): TGCGCCAGCAGCTTGGCAGGGAACTATGGCTACACCTTC. Filled out from reference TRBV5-1 and TRBJ1-2, the complete variable domain reads KAGVTQTPRYLIKTRGQQVTLSCSPISGHRSVSWYQQTPGQGLQFLFEYFSETQRNKGNFPGRFSGRQFSNSRSEMNVSTLELGDSALYLCASSLAGNYGYTFGSGTRLTVV.